This is a list of T cell receptor beta chains from one sample in a study of early T cells in non-severe SARS-CoV-2 infection. One entry per CDR3 protein, called by TCRdb with MiXCR from the 5' RACE reads. Of 55,000 to 70,000 distinct CDR3 sequences listed, over 4% were seen once; the top ten hold approximately 4.9%. Sample: whole blood. Receptors were obtained from an adult who was a healthcare worker with PCR-confirmed SARS-CoV-2 infection or an uninfected control (not recorded which). Each CDR3 is given with its conserved first and last residue. D genes are given only for firm matches. Rows give clone size only sometimes, using once, few, many, or a class for an expanded clone.

v_gene,d_gene,j_gene,abundance,CDR3nt,CDR3aa
TRBV6-6,NA,TRBJ2-5,NA,TGTGCCAGCAGTGCAACTAGTGTAGAGACCCAGTACTTC,CASSATSVETQYF
TRBV7-8,NA,TRBJ2-1,NA,TGTGCCAGCAGCTTCGGCAAGAATTACAATGAGCAGTTCTTC,CASSFGKNYNEQFF
TRBV20-1,NA,TRBJ2-1,few,TGCAGTTTCAACCGAGAGGGGACCTACAATGAGCAGTTCTTC,CSFNREGTYNEQFF
TRBV12-3/TRBV12-4,NA,TRBJ1-5,NA,TGTGCCAGCAGTACTTGGGGTCGGCCCCAGCATTTT,CASSTWGRPQHF
TRBV30,NA,TRBJ1-4,many,TGTGCCTGGAGTGGCGGGGATAATGAAAAACTGTTTTTT,CAWSGGDNEKLFF
TRBV7-9,TRBD2,TRBJ2-1,many,TGTGCCAGCAGCACGGGACTACCGTACAATGAGCAGTTCTTC,CASSTGLPYNEQFF
TRBV28,TRBD2,TRBJ2-7,few,TGTGCCAGCAGTGGGACTAGCCCCTTCTCCTACGAGCAGTACTTC,CASSGTSPFSYEQYF
TRBV25-1,TRBD2,TRBJ2-1,few,TGTGCCAGCAGCCGGGAGGTTACGAATGAGCAGTTCTTC,CASSREVTNEQFF
TRBV5-1,TRBD1,TRBJ2-1,many,TGCGCCAGCAGCCACGGGACAGGGCGAACCTACAATGAGCAGTTCTTC,CASSHGTGRTYNEQFF
TRBV10-3,TRBD1,TRBJ2-1,NA,TGTGCCATCAGTGATGGTCCGGGACAGGGACGAGAGCAGTTCTTC,CAISDGPGQGREQFF
TRBV24-1,TRBD2,TRBJ2-1,many,TGTGCCACCACCCCTAGCGGGTACAATGAGCAGTTCTTC,CATTPSGYNEQFF
TRBV7-6,TRBD1,TRBJ2-1,NA,TGTGCCAGCAGCTTACGAACAGGGGAGAGTGAGCAGTTCTTC,CASSLRTGESEQFF
TRBV7-2,NA,TRBJ2-3,many,TGTGCCAGCAGCTTAGTGGGAGCCACAGATACGCAGTATTTT,CASSLVGATDTQYF
TRBV18,NA,TRBJ1-1,NA,TGTGCCAGCTCACCTGCCGGCTGGAACACTGAAGCTTTCTTT,CASSPAGWNTEAFF
TRBV2,NA,TRBJ1-5,many,TGTGCCAGCAGTGAGGGCAGGGTAGCGGGCAATCAGCCCCAGCATTTT,CASSEGRVAGNQPQHF
TRBV29-1,TRBD2,TRBJ2-3,many,TGCAGCGTTCGGGCTAGCGGGAGTACAGATACGCAGTATTTT,CSVRASGSTDTQYF
TRBV7-9,NA,TRBJ2-7,many,TGTGCCAGCATCCACTACCAAGGACAGATCGTTTACGAGCAGTACTTC,CASIHYQGQIVYEQYF
TRBV6-6,TRBD2,TRBJ2-7,many,TGTGCCAGCAGTTACTCTAGGGAGGGTTATCGGTACTTC,CASSYSREGYRYF
TRBV6-2/TRBV6-3,NA,TRBJ2-1,few,TGTGCCAGCGATCCGGGAGCGGTCAGGGGGTACAATGAGCAGTTCTTC,CASDPGAVRGYNEQFF
TRBV7-2,NA,TRBJ2-1,NA,TGTGCCAGCAGCCGACCGGGGCGACCCAATGAGCAGTTCTTC,CASSRPGRPNEQFF
TRBV10-3,NA,TRBJ1-1,many,TGTGCCATCAAAAAGGCAGGCCCAATAGCGAACACTGAAGCTTTCTTT,CAIKKAGPIANTEAFF
TRBV5-1,NA,TRBJ2-5,few,TGCGCCAGCAGGCCCGGACCTCAAGTGGAGACCCAGTACTTC,CASRPGPQVETQYF
TRBV19,NA,TRBJ1-5,many,TGTGCCAGTAGTATTTCTTCCCTTAGCAATCAGCCCCAGCATTTT,CASSISSLSNQPQHF
TRBV30,NA,TRBJ2-7,many,TGTGCCTTGGACAGTCTCTACGAGCAGTACTTC,CALDSLYEQYF
TRBV7-2,NA,TRBJ1-6,few,TGTGCCAGCAGCCGCCTGAGGGCAGGGTCCCGCTCCTATAATTCACCCCTCCACTTT,CASSRLRAGSRSYNSPLHF
TRBV6-6,NA,TRBJ1-5,NA,TGTGCCAGCAGAAGGACAGCGCTCGGGCAGCCCCAGCATTTT,CASRRTALGQPQHF
TRBV27,NA,TRBJ2-1,few,TGTGCCAGCAGTTTATCGGGGGCGGGCGGGGAGTTAGGTCGGTTCTTC,CASSLSGAGGELGRFF
TRBV2,NA,TRBJ2-1,NA,TGTGCCAGCAGTGTGGGAGCGGTAGATGAGCAGTTCTTC,CASSVGAVDEQFF
TRBV4-1,NA,TRBJ1-5,many,TGCGCCAGCAGCCCCGACCCAGAGCAGCCCCAGCATTTT,CASSPDPEQPQHF
TRBV7-9,NA,TRBJ2-3,many,TGTGCCAGCAGCTTAGTGAGCGACCCGAGCACAGATACGCAGTATTTT,CASSLVSDPSTDTQYF
TRBV12-3/TRBV12-4,TRBD2,TRBJ2-7,many,TGTGCCAGCAGCACTAGCGGGGGAAGGGACGAGCAGTACTTC,CASSTSGGRDEQYF
TRBV29-1,NA,TRBJ2-3,many,TGCAGCGTTGATCTTTACGGCGATACGCAGTATTTT,CSVDLYGDTQYF
TRBV7-2,NA,TRBJ2-1,NA,TGTGCCAGCAGCTTGAATGCAGGGGATGGTGAGCAGTTCTTC,CASSLNAGDGEQFF
TRBV5-1,TRBD2,TRBJ2-1,few,TGCGCCAGCAGCTTGGTGGCGGGAGGGCTCCCCTACAATGAGCAGTTCTTC,CASSLVAGGLPYNEQFF
TRBV7-9,TRBD1,TRBJ2-5,few,TGTGCCAGCAGCTTGTGGGACAGGGAGACCCAGTACTTC,CASSLWDRETQYF